This TCR beta chain emerged from a study of T cell repertoires in cytomegalovirus infection. The overall study: The authors used CMV epitopes that were HLA-C-restricted (recently identified) and HLA-B-restricted (well studied). Public TCR beta signatures marked donors with CMV infection and the matching HLA.

The CDR3 runs 13 residues. The V end lost 8 bases, the J end lost 6 bases, and 14 bases lay between the germline ends. CDR1 and CDR2 (germline): SGHTA, FQGNSA. With respect to this clonotype: Its target is unknown.

Via MiXCR, TCRdb re-called the reads, giving one row per CDR3 protein. The sample lists a few hundred thousand distinct CDR3 sequences; approximately 40% were seen once. The sample consisted of cultured PBMCs, taken from culture after CMV antigen stimulation. The genes are TRBV7-2 and TRBJ2-1; possible D gene TRBD2, 6 bases. This clonotype was obtained from a human donor in good health (CMV status not recorded). Some clones in this sample may be carry-over from other donors' samples. CDR3 residues: CASSQDYPNEQFF. The CDR3 DNA reads as TGTGCCAGCTCCCAGGACTATCCCAATGAGCAGTTCTTC.